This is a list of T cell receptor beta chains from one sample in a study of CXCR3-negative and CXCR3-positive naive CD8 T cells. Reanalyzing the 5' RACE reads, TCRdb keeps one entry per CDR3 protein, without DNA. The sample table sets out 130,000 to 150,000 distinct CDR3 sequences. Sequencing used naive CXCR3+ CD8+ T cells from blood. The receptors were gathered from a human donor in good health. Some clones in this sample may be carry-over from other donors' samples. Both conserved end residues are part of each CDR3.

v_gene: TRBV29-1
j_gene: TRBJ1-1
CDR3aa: CSVEMRGGEPEAFF

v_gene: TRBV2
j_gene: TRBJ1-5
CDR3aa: CASSESPLNQPQHF

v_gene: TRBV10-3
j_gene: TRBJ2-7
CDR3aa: CAISMTSGRATLYEQYF

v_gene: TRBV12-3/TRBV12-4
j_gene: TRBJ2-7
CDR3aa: CASSLLAGGWEQYF

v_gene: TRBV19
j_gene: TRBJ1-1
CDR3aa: CASTRGRAGTMNTEAFF

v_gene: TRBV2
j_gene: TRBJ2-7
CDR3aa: CASRTSYEQYF

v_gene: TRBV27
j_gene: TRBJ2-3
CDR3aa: CASGLAGFTDTQYF

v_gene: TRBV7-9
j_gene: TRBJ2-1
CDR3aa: CASSLRGRAYNEQFF

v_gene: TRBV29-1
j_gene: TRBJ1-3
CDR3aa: CSASGSSSGNTIYF

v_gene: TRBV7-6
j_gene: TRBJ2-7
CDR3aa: CASSLNPPGQSSYEQYF

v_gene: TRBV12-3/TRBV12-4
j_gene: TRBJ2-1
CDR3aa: CASPPPGASFNEQFF

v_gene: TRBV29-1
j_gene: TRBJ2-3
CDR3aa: CSVQWGLAGPDTQYF

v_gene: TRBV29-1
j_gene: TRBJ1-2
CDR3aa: CSVRPPANYGYTF

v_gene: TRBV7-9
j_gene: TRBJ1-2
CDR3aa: CASSLTGQGETYGYTF

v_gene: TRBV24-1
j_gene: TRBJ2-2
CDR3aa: CATSDPGGANTGELFF

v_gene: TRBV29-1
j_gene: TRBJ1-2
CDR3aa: CSVGTGPNYGYTF

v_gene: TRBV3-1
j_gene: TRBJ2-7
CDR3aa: CASSSRTSGLYEQYF

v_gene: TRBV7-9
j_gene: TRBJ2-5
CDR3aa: CASSLGGGETQYF

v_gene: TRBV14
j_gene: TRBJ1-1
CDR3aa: CASSQDEDQNTEAFF

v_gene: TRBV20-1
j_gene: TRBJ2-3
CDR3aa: CSVRRGEADTQYF

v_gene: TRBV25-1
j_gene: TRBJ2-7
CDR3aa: CASSEVLAGEQYF

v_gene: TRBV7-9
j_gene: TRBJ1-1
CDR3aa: CASSFGPEAFF

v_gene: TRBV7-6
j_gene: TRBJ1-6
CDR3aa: CASSLRGRDPHNSYNSPLHF

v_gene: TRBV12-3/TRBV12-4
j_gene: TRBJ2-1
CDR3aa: CASSLFGDNEQFF

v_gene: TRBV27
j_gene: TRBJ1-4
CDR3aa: CASSLSIGTPNEKLFF

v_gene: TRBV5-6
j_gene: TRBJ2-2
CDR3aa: CASSSFASGYTGELFF

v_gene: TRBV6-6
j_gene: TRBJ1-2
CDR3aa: CASSYSENYGYTF

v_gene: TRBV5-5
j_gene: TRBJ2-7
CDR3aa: CASSDGLGDYEQYF

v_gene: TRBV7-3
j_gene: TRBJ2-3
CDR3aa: CASSSWGTGDTQYF